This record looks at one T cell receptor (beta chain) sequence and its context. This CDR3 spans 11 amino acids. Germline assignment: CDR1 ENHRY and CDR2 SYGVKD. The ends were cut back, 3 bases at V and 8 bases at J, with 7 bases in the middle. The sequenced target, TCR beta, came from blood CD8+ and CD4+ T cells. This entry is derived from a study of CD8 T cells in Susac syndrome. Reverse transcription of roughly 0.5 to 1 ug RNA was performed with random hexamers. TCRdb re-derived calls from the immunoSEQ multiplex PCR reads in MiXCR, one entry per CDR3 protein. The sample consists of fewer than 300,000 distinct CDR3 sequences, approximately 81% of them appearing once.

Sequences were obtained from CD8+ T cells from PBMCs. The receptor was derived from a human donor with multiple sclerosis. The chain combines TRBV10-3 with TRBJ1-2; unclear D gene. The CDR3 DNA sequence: TGTGCCATCAGTGACGGGCCCGGCTACACCTTC. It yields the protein CAISDGPGYTF.